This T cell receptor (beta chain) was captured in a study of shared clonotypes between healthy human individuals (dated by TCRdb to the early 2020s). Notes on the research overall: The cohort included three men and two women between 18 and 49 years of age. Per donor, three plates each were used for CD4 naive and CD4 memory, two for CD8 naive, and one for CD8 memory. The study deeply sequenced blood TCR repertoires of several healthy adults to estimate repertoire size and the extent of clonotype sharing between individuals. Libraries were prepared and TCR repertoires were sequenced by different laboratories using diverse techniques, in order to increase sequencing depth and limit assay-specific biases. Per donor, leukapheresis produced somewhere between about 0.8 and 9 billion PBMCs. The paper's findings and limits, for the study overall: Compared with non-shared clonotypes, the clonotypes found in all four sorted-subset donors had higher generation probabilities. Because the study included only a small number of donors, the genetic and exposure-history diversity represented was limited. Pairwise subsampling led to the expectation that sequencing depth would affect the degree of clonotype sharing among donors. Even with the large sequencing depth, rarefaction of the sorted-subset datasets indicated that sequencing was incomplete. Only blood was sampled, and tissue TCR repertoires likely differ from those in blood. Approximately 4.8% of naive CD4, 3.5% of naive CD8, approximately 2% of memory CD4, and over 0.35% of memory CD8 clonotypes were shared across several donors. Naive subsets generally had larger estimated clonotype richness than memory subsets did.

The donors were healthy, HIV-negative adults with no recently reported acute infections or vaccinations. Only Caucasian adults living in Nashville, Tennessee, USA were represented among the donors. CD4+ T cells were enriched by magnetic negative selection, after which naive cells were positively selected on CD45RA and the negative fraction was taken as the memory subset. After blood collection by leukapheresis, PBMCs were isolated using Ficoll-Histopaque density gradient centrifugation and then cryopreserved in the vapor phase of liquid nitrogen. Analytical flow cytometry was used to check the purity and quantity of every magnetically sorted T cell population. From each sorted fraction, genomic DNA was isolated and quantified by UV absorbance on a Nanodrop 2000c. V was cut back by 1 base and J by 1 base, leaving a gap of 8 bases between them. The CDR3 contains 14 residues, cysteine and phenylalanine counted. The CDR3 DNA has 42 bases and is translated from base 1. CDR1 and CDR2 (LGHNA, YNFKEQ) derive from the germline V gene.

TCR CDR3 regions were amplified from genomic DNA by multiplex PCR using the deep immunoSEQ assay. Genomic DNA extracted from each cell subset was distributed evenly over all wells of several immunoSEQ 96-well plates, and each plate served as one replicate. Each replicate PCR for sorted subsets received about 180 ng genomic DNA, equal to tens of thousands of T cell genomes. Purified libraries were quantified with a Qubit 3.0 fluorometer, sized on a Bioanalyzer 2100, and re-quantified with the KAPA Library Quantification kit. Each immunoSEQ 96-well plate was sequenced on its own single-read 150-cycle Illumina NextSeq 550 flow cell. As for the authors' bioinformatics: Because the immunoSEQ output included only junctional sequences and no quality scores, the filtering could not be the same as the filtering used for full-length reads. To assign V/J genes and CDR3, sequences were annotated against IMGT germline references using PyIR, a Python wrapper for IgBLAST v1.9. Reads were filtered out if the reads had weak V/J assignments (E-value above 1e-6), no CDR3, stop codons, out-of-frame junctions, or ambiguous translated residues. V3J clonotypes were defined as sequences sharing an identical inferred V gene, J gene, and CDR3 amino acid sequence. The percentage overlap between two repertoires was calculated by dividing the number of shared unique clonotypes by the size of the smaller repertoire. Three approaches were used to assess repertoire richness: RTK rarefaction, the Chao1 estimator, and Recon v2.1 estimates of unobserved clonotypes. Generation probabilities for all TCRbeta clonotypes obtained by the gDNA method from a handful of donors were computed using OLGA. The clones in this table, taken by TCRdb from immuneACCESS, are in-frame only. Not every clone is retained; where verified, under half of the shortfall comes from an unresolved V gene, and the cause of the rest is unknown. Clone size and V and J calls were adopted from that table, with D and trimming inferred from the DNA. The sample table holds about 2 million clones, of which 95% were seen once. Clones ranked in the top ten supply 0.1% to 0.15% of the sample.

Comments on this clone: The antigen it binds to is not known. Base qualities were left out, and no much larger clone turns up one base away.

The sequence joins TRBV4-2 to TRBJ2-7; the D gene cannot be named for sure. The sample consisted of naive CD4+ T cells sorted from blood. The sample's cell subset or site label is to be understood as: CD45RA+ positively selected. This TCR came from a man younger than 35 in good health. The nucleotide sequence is TGTGCCAGCAGCCAAGGAGACGTTTCCTACGAGCAGTACTTC. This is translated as CASSQGDVSYEQYF.